These 21 T cell receptor beta chains share one sample of origin, sequenced in a study of T cells in Graves' hyperthyroidism and ophthalmopathy. There were TCR beta CDR3 regions amplified from RNA transcripts. The HTBI set primed first-round TCR CDR3 RT-PCR. Each CDR3 protein is one row after TCRdb ran MiXCR on the multiplex PCR reads. Of fewer than 750,000 distinct CDR3 sequences listed, more than 14% are singletons. The sequencing sample was made of blood. The receptors originated from a woman in her forties or fifties with Graves' ophthalmopathy.

The gene calls are TRBV29-1 and TRBJ2-1, with D possibly being TRBD1 (6 bases). Germline V gene lookup returns CDR1 SQVTM and CDR2 ANQGSEA. The CDR3 totals 12 residues. V was trimmed by 4 bases and J by 6 bases, leaving 10 bases between them. The CDR3, as DNA: TGCAGCGTTGGTACAGGGAGCAATGAGCAGTTCTTC. This sequence encodes CSVGTGSNEQFF.

The rearrangement uses TRBV9 and TRBJ2-1; D unclear. V lost 4 bases and J 7 bases, leaving 15 bases between the germline ends. The CDR3 runs 14 residues. The germline gives CDR1 SGDLS, CDR2 YYNGEE. CDR3 coding DNA: TGTGCCAGCAGCCCGCAAAGATTGGGGAATGAGCAGTTCTTC. Encoded protein: CASSPQRLGNEQFF.

This clonotype appeared a single time. CDR3 protein: CASSPTGAAYGYTF. CDR3 bases: TGTGCCAGCAGCCCAACAGGGGCCGCCTATGGCTACACCTTC. The chain recombines TRBV7-9 with TRBJ1-2, with 7 bases matching TRBD1. The germline gives CDR1 SEHNR, CDR2 FQNEAQ (reference sequence). The V segment lost 5 bases and the J segment 4 bases; nucleotides outside the gene matches: 7. The CDR3 length is 14 residues. Full variable domain (remainder filled in from reference TRBV7-9 and TRBJ1-2): DTGVSQNPRHKITKRGQNVTFRCDPISEHNRLYWYRQTLGQGPEFLTYFQNEAQLEKSRLLSDRFSAERPKGSFSTLEIQRTEQGDSAMYLCASSPTGAAYGYTFGSGTRLTVV.

Ten or more counts support this clonotype. The rearrangement uses TRBV28 and TRBJ2-1, with 9 bases fitting TRBD2. Germline V gene sequence: CDR1 MDHEN, CDR2 SYDVKM. V dropped 5 bases and J dropped 0; count of bases not matched to a gene: 8. The CDR3 has 17 residues. CDR3 protein: CASSLLSGRSSYNEQFF. The CDR3 DNA sequence: TGTGCCAGCAGTCTACTTAGCGGGAGAAGCTCCTACAATGAGCAGTTCTTC.

At least ten counts were recorded for this clonotype. The chain employs TRBV2 and TRBJ2-7, with 9 bases matching TRBD1. V lost 4 bases to trimming and J lost 8 bases; unmatched junction nucleotides: 6. Germline values: CDR1 SNHLY, CDR2 FYNNEI. The CDR3 runs to 13 residues. This chain's CDR3 is CASSGGTGGQQYF. The CDR3 DNA follows: TGTGCCAGCAGTGGAGGTACAGGGGGCCAGCAGTACTTC.

This clonotype was counted at least ten times. CDR3 in amino acids: CSVRVSNQPQHF. CDR3 coding DNA: TGCAGCGTTCGAGTTAGCAATCAGCCCCAGCATTTT. The chain couples TRBV29-1 to TRBJ1-5, with unresolved D. The V gene lost 5 bases and the J gene lost 0 bases, with 5 bases spanning the gap. Per the germline V gene, CDR1 is SQVTM and CDR2 is ANQGSEA. The CDR3 covers 12 residues. The whole variable domain, filled in from reference TRBV29-1 and TRBJ1-5, reads SAVISQKPSRDICQRGTSLTIQCQVDSQVTMMFWYRQQPGQSLTLIATANQGSEATYESGFVIDKFPISRPNLTFSTLTVSNMSPEDSSIYLCSVRVSNQPQHFGDGTRLSIL.

This clonotype was detected a few times. The CDR3 DNA sequence: TGTGCCAGCAGCCCGGACGGGACTAGCGGCTCAAGCTCCTACAATGAGCAGTTCTTC. Protein: CASSPDGTSGSSSYNEQFF. The V call is TRBV7-9, the J call TRBJ2-1, with 11 positions matching TRBD2. V was pared by 5 bases and J by 0 bases, with 12 bases of the junction left unmatched. Germline V gene data show CDR1 as SEHNR and CDR2 as FQNEAQ (reference sequence). The CDR3 runs to 19 residues.

There are many counts of this clonotype. The chain employs TRBV7-8 and TRBJ2-2; 12 nucleotides agree with TRBD2. The J segment lost 5 bases and the V segment lost 2 bases, leaving 6 bases of the junction unmatched. Germline-derived CDR1 and CDR2 are SGHVS and FQNEAQ. The CDR3 length is 17 residues. Written as DNA, the CDR3 is TGTGCCAGCAGCTTATCTAGACTAGCGGGAGTAACCGGGGAGCTGTTTTTT. Residues: CASSLSRLAGVTGELFF.

V is TRBV7-3 and J is TRBJ2-2; 7 bases fit TRBD2. This CDR3 is 13 amino acids long. CDR1 is SGHTA and CDR2 is FQGTGA in the germline V gene. J lost 4 bases, V lost 5 bases, and 1 base had no gene match. This chain's CDR3 is CASSREATGELFF. CDR3 bases: TGTGCCAGCAGCCGGGAGGCCACCGGGGAGCTGTTTTTT.

This clonotype has a count of ten or more. The chain uses TRBV20-1 and TRBJ2-1, with 14 bases lining up with TRBD2. CDR1 is DFQATT and CDR2 is SNEGSKA in the germline V gene (reference sequence). The CDR3 is made up of 16 amino acids. Trimming at V came to 7 bases and at J to 6 bases, leaving 11 bases not matched to a gene. In DNA, the CDR3 is TGCAGTGTCGGGACTAGCGGGAGTTCCCGTCCCAATGAGCAGTTCTTC. Its translation is CSVGTSGSSRPNEQFF.

This clonotype has ten or more counts. The chain carries TRBV20-1 and TRBJ2-7; D is unresolved. The CDR3 runs 11 residues. V lost 6 bases to trimming and J lost 4 bases, with 10 bases between them. In germline, CDR1 is DFQATT, CDR2 SNEGSKA (reference sequence). The CDR3 spells CSATNLYEQYF. CDR3 coding DNA: TGCAGTGCCACCAACTTATACGAGCAGTACTTC.

This chain links TRBV11-3 with TRBJ1-1, with D tentatively TRBD1 (5 bases). This CDR3 is 17 amino acids long. V lost 3 bases and J 5 bases, leaving 22 bases between the germline ends. Germline V CDR1 and CDR2: SGHNT, YENEEA. The CDR3: CASSFGAWEFPDTEAFF. The DNA for the CDR3 is TGTGCCAGCAGCTTCGGGGCTTGGGAGTTTCCGGATACTGAAGCTTTCTTT.

At least ten counts were recorded for this clonotype. This rearrangement joins TRBV6-2 or TRBV6-3 to TRBJ1-1; maybe TRBD1 (6 bases). This CDR3 is built from 14 residues. CDR1 and CDR2 (germline): MNHEY, SVGEGT. The germline V and J ends were trimmed by 5 bases and 1 base, with 11 bases remaining between them. As DNA, the CDR3 is TGTGCCAGCAGTACGAGGACAGCGAACACTGAAGCTTTCTTT. The encoded protein is CASSTRTANTEAFF.

On this clonotype: The junction differs from germline at one of its ends, possibly a read error. The V call is TRBV14, the J call TRBJ2-1; 10 bases fit TRBD2. Per the germline V gene, CDR1 is SGHDN and CDR2 is FVKESK. CDR3 length equals 15 residues. CDR3 nucleotide sequence: TGTGTCAGCAGCCGGACTAGCGGAGACTACAATGAGCAGTTCTTC. As protein: CVSSRTSGDYNEQFF.

Written as DNA, the CDR3 is TGTGCCACCAAACCCGGGACAGGAAGCTCTGGAAACACCATATATTTT. It codes for CATKPGTGSSGNTIYF. The chain has TRBV10-3 and TRBJ1-3; 8 bases line up with TRBD1. The CDR3 covers 16 residues. Germline V CDR1 and CDR2: ENHRY, SYGVKD. Germline trimming cut 10 bases from V and 0 bases from J; bases unmatched to any gene: 11.

This sequence joins TRBV20-1 and TRBJ2-1, with 9 nucleotides matching TRBD1. CDR3 length equals 14 residues. V lost 3 bases and J lost 1; bases outside the gene matches: 1. Germline V lookup: CDR1 DFQATT, CDR2 SNEGSKA (reference sequence). As DNA, the CDR3 is TGCAGTGCTAGGACAGGGGGATCCTACAATGAGCAGTTCTTC. Translated, it gives CSARTGGSYNEQFF.

This clonotype was detected ten times or more. The chain employs TRBV28 and TRBJ2-7, with 7 bases matching TRBD2. CDR1 and CDR2 from the germline V gene are MDHEN and SYDVKM. The V gene end was trimmed by 2 bases and the J gene end by 6 bases; junction bases not matched to a gene: 4. This CDR3 has 13 amino acids. This CDR3 reads CASSLGGGREQYF. CDR3 bases: TGTGCCAGCAGTTTAGGGGGAGGGCGCGAGCAGTACTTC. Full variable domain (outside the CDR3, taken from reference TRBV28 and TRBJ2-7): DVKVTQSSRYLVKRTGEKVFLECVQDMDHENMFWYRQDPGLGLRLIYFSYDVKMKEKGDIPEGYSVSREKKERFSLILESASTNQTSMYLCASSLGGGREQYFGPGTRLTVT.

The chain employs TRBV3-1 and TRBJ2-5, with TRBD2 matching over 11 bases. The CDR3 length is 17 residues. Trimming cost V 4 bases and J 3 bases; bases outside gene matches: 10. Germline V CDR1 and CDR2: LGHDT, YNNKEL (reference sequence). CDR3 coding DNA: TGTGCCAGCAGCCTTACCCCGACTAGCGGGGAAGAAGAGACCCAGTACTTC. This translates into CASSLTPTSGEEETQYF.

This clonotype has just a few counts. The chain joins TRBV7-9 to TRBJ2-6; no reliable D call. Trimming took off 2 bases at V and 4 bases at J, with 12 bases between the two ends. The CDR3 runs 16 residues. Germline values: CDR1 SEHNR, CDR2 FQNEAQ (reference sequence). Written as DNA, the CDR3 is TGTGCCAGCAGCTTACGCAGGTTCTCGGGGGCCAACGTCCTGACTTTC. The encoded protein is CASSLRRFSGANVLTF.

This clonotype was detected ten times or more. The CDR3 region has the DNA TGCGCCAGCAGCTTGGCCGTGGGACTAGCGGGAACTAATGAGCAGTTCTTC. This translates into CASSLAVGLAGTNEQFF. This chain connects TRBV5-1 to TRBJ2-1, with 13 bases that match TRBD2. J lost 7 bases, V lost 0 bases, and 7 bases had no gene match. CDR3 size: 17 residues. CDR1 and CDR2 (germline): SGHRS, YFSETQ. Variable domain in full (rest from reference TRBV5-1 and TRBJ2-1): KAGVTQTPRYLIKTRGQQVTLSCSPISGHRSVSWYQQTPGQGLQFLFEYFSETQRNKGNFPGRFSGRQFSNSRSEMNVSTLELGDSALYLCASSLAVGLAGTNEQFFGPGTRLTVL.

Ten or more counts support this clonotype. This chain uses TRBV4-3 with TRBJ1-1; no definite D call. This CDR3 is built from 17 residues. The V gene lost 1 base and the J gene lost 0 bases, with 15 bases spanning the gap. Germline CDR1 LGHNA, CDR2 YSLEER. This chain's CDR3 is CASSQGRSGGMNTEAFF. DNA of the CDR3: TGCGCCAGCAGCCAAGGCCGCAGCGGAGGGATGAACACTGAAGCTTTCTTT.